This TCR beta chain was identified in a study of blood T cell repertoires in COVID-19. The wider study: Material from acute and convalescent COVID-19 was sourced from the United States, Italy and Spain. The analysed material was cDNA or gDNA that came from T cells, B-cell-depleted T cells, or PBMCs.

V lost 5 bases and J lost 6, with 14 bases in between. This CDR3 comprises 14 residues. The germline CDR1 and CDR2 sequences are LNHDA and SQIVND (reference sequence). As processed by the authors: For nucleated cells, counts were estimated from reference gene primer amplification. Data came from immunoSEQ multiplex PCR; TCRdb stores just in-frame clones and leaves some out. The DNA was the basis for D and trimming; V, J and clone size are from that table. Here the sample spans roughly 71,000 clones, about four fifths being singletons. Sample: peripheral blood. The sequence derives from an older man who had recovered from COVID-19. The chain recombines TRBV19 with TRBJ2-1; TRBD2 might be the D (7 bases). CDR3 nucleotides: TGTGCCAGTAGTTGGTCAGGGGAGGGCAATGAGCAGTTCTTC. Its translation: CASSWSGEGNEQFF.